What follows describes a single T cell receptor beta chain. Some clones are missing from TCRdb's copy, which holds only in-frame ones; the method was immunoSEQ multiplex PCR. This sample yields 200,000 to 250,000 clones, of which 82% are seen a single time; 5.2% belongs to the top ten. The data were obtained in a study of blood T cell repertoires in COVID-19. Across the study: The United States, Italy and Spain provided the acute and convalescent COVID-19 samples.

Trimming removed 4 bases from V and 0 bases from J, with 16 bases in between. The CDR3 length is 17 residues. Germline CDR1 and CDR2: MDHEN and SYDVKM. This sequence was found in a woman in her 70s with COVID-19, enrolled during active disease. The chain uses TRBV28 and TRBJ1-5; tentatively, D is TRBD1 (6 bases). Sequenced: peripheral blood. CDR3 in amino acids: CASSSDQTGSSNQPQHF. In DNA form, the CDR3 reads TGTGCCAGCAGTTCTGACCAAACAGGGAGTAGCAATCAGCCCCAGCATTTT.